A single sample gave rise to the 3 T cell receptor beta chains below, sequenced in a study of Graves' ophthalmopathy and Graves' hyperthyroidism. Amplification of the TCR beta CDR3 regions used RNA transcripts (as template). An initial RT-PCR round employing HTBI primers preceded a second-round multiplex PCR. TCRdb reprocessed the multiplex PCR reads via MiXCR and lists one record per CDR3 protein. The sample lists 1 million to 1.3 million distinct CDR3 sequences; 35% to 45% were seen once. The sequenced material came from peripheral blood or thyroid tissue (not recorded which). These receptors all stem from an adult man with Graves' hyperthyroidism.

On this clonotype: Germline and junction disagree at one end, which may indicate a read error. The chain combines TRBV7-8 with TRBJ2-2; a possible D gene is TRBD2 (5 bases). This CDR3 is 17 amino acids long. Germline CDR1 reads SGHVS; CDR2 reads FQNEAQ. This CDR3 is CASSTPSWYSNTGELFF. Here the CDR3 DNA reads TGTGCCAGCAGCACCCCATCGTGGTATTCGAACACCGGGGAGCTATTTTTT.

This clonotype was detected ten times or more. This chain links TRBV7-8 with TRBJ2-5; D not resolved. CDR3 size: 14 residues. V was cut by 4 bases and J by 5 bases, with 14 bases left in between. The V gene's germline CDR1 is SGHVS and CDR2 FQNEAQ. The CDR3 bases are TGTGCCAGCAGCTCCGATCCGGGCCGGGAGACCCAGTACTTC. Amino acid sequence: CASSSDPGRETQYF.

This clonotype was seen a handful of times. V usage is TRBV6-2 or TRBV6-3 and J usage is TRBJ2-7; TRBD1 agrees at 8 bases. J was trimmed by 6 bases and V by 4 bases; bases with no gene match: 2. The CDR3 consists of 12 residues. Germline CDR1 reads MNHEY; CDR2 reads SVGEGT. DNA for the CDR3: TGTGCCAGCAGTTGGACAGGGCGCGAGCAGTACTTC. Amino acid sequence: CASSWTGREQYF.